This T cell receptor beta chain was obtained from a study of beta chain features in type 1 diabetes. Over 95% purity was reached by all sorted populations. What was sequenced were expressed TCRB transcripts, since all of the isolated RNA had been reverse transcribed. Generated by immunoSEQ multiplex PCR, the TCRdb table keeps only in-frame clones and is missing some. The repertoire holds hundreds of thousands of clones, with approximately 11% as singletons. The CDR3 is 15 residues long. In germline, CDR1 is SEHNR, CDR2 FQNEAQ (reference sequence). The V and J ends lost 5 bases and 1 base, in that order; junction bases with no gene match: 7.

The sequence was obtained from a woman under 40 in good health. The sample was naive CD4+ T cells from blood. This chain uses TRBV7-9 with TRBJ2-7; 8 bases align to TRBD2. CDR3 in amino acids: CASSDTSGTSYEQYF. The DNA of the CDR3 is TGTGCCAGCAGCGATACTAGCGGCACATCCTACGAGCAGTACTTC.